Listed below are T cell receptor beta chains from one sample, sequenced in a study of T cell responses to AZD1222 COVID-19 vaccine. Method: immunoSEQ multiplex PCR; TCRdb's copy keeps in-frame clones and lacks some. The sample holds more than 150,000 clones, almost 95% seen once. Sequenced material: peripheral blood, taken on day 0 of AZD1222 vaccination. These receptors were collected from an adult in good health. Each CDR3 is given with its conserved first and last residue. D genes are given only for firm matches. Expanded clones get a size class; other rows say once, few or many, or leave the size out.

j_call v_call d_call clone_size cdr3_nt cdr3_aa
TRBJ2-1 TRBV30 TRBD1 - TGTGCCTGGAGTAGACAGGGAGATGAGCAGTTCTTC CAWSRQGDEQFF
TRBJ1-1 TRBV5-1 - - TGCGCCAGCAGCTTGTCCATCTGGAGAGGCACTGAAGCTTTCTTT CASSLSIWRGTEAFF
TRBJ1-1 TRBV19 - - TGTGCCAGTAGTATTGGCGGGGACACTGAAGCTTTCTTT CASSIGGDTEAFF
TRBJ2-2 TRBV10-3 TRBD2 - TGTGCCATCAGACTTAGCGGGGGAACAAACACCGGGGAGCTGTTTTTT CAIRLSGGTNTGELFF
TRBJ1-2 TRBV6-1 - - TGTGCCAGCAGTGAAGGGGGGGGTTTTGGCTACACCTTC CASSEGGGFGYTF
TRBJ2-3 TRBV19 - - TGTGCCAGTAGTCTTCGGCAGCGTATCACAGATACGCAGTATTTT CASSLRQRITDTQYF
TRBJ1-2 TRBV24-1 - - TGTGCCACCAGTGACACGGACTTTCCGTCCGGGGGCTACACCTTC CATSDTDFPSGGYTF
TRBJ2-7 TRBV27 - - TGTGCCAGCAGTTTATACTCCTCAGGGGAGCAGTACTTC CASSLYSSGEQYF
TRBJ2-7 TRBV20-1 - - TGCAGTGCTATAGGGAACGAGCAGTACTTC CSAIGNEQYF
TRBJ1-2 TRBV2 - - TGTGCCAGCAGTGACGGGGGAGCTAACTATGGCTACACCTTC CASSDGGANYGYTF
TRBJ2-5 TRBV7-9 - - TGTGCCAGCAGTCCCGGCGGACAAGAGACCCAGTACTTC CASSPGGQETQYF
TRBJ2-2 TRBV6-5 - - TGTGCCGCACGCGGCCCGCGAAACACCGGGGAGCTGTTTTTT CAARGPRNTGELFF
TRBJ1-5 TRBV3-1/TRBV3-2 - - TGTGCCAGCAGCTCCCAGGGGAATAGCAATCAGCCCCAGCATTTT CASSSQGNSNQPQHF
TRBJ1-1 TRBV28 - - TGTGCCAGCAGTCCCCCCCTGTCCGAAGCTTTCTTT CASSPPLSEAFF
TRBJ2-7 TRBV6-1 TRBD2 - TGTGCCAGCAGTGAATACGGGGGGGGTCCGGACGAGCAGTACTTC CASSEYGGGPDEQYF
TRBJ2-1 TRBV12-3/TRBV12-4 - once TGTGCCAGCGCATCCCTAGGTGAGCAGTTCTTC CASASLGEQFF
TRBJ1-2 TRBV28 - - TGTGCCAGCAGTTTACTAGAGAACTATGGCTACACCTTC CASSLLENYGYTF
TRBJ2-1 TRBV6-5 - - TGTGCCAGCAGGACTAGGGACCCGAGAAGAAATGAGCAGTTCTTC CASRTRDPRRNEQFF
TRBJ1-2 TRBV6-2/TRBV6-3 - - TGTGCCAGCAGCTCACAGTCTTCCTATGGCTACACCTTC CASSSQSSYGYTF
TRBJ1-4 TRBV7-9 TRBD1 few TGTGCCAGCAGCTTAGTTGGGACAGCTGAAAAACTGTTTTTT CASSLVGTAEKLFF
TRBJ1-1 TRBV27 - - TGTGCCACCATTTCAGGGACTGAAGCTTTCTTT CATISGTEAFF
TRBJ1-1 TRBV9 - - TGTGCCAGCAGCGTACTGCAGACTAACACTGAAGCTTTCTTT CASSVLQTNTEAFF
TRBJ1-2 TRBV18 TRBD1 once TGTGCCAGCTCCCTTACGAGGGGGCAGAATGGCTACACCTTC CASSLTRGQNGYTF
TRBJ1-4 TRBV19 - - TGTGCCAGTAGTATCCCCGCGGAAGGACGGGAAAAACTGTTTTTT CASSIPAEGREKLFF
TRBJ1-3 TRBV6-1 TRBD1 - TGTGCCAGCAGTGAGGCAGGGGGGACGGGAAACACCATATATTTT CASSEAGGTGNTIYF
TRBJ2-3 TRBV7-6 TRBD2 - TGTGCCAGCAGCTTAAGCGGGGGGCCGGATACGCAGTATTTT CASSLSGGPDTQYF
TRBJ1-1 TRBV4-1 TRBD1 - TGCGCCAGCAGCCAACCAAGACAGGGGCCGAACACTGAAGCTTTCTTT CASSQPRQGPNTEAFF
TRBJ1-5 TRBV6-8 - - TGTGCCAGCAGTCTTCCCCATCAGCCCCAGCATTTT CASSLPHQPQHF
TRBJ2-4 TRBV5-1 - - TGCGCCAGCAGCTTGGATTTCCGCAGTAGCGTGACTCGGTACTTC CASSLDFRSSVTRYF
TRBJ2-1 TRBV5-4 - - TGTGCCAGCAGCTTCTTCCGGGACCTACACAATGAGCAGTTCTTC CASSFFRDLHNEQFF
TRBJ1-6 TRBV7-2 - - TGTGCCAGCAGCTTTGGCCCCTCCCTCCACTTT CASSFGPSLHF
TRBJ1-2 TRBV30 TRBD1 - TGTGCCTGGAGTGGGGGACAGCGGGGCTACACCTTC CAWSGGQRGYTF
TRBJ2-1 TRBV3-1/TRBV3-2 TRBD2 - TGTGCCAGCAGCCAAGATAGGCTAGCGGGGAATGAGCAGTTCTTC CASSQDRLAGNEQFF
TRBJ1-1 TRBV18 - - TGTGCCAGCTCACCGGGACCCGACCGGTGGACTGAAGCTTTCTTT CASSPGPDRWTEAFF
TRBJ2-7 TRBV10-3 - - TGTGCCATCAGGAAGGGTGACAGCTCCTACGAGCAGTACTTC CAIRKGDSSYEQYF
TRBJ2-1 TRBV30 TRBD2 - TGTGCCTGGAGACTAGCGGGGATCTACAATGAGCAGTTCTTC CAWRLAGIYNEQFF
TRBJ1-2 TRBV30 - - TGTGCCTGGAGCCCCGACACCTATGGCTACACCTTC CAWSPDTYGYTF
TRBJ1-2 TRBV3-1/TRBV3-2 - - TGTGCCAGCAGCCAGGCAGGCTTGGGTGGAGGGACGAAAGGCTACACCTTC CASSQAGLGGGTKGYTF
TRBJ1-1 TRBV7-2 - once TGTGCCAGCAGCTGGGAGAACACTGAAGCTTTCTTT CASSWENTEAFF
TRBJ2-1 TRBV2 TRBD2 - TGTGCCAGCAGACCAGCGGGAGAGAGCTCCTACAATGAGCAGTTCTTC CASRPAGESSYNEQFF
TRBJ1-1 TRBV4-1 - - TGCGCCAGCAGCCTACTAGGGGGGGGCAGGGCTGACACTGAAGCTTTCTTT CASSLLGGGRADTEAFF
TRBJ2-5 TRBV18 - - TGTGCCAGCTCACCAGGGACCGCCCTTTTGGAGACCCAGTACTTC CASSPGTALLETQYF
TRBJ2-2 TRBV5-6 - - TGTGCCAGCAGTTTTCGACAGGCGAGCACTGTCGGGGAGCTGTTTTTT CASSFRQASTVGELFF
TRBJ2-2 TRBV7-3 TRBD1 - TGTGCCAGCAGCTTATTGACAGGGGGCTCAAACACCGGGGAGCTGTTTTTT CASSLLTGGSNTGELFF
TRBJ1-6 TRBV27 - - TGTGCCAGCGGAACTAGTTTACCCGGAAAACGGGCCTCACCCCTCCACTTT CASGTSLPGKRASPLHF
TRBJ2-1 TRBV15 - - TGTGCCACCAGCCCCCCGGGACCCCGCTCCTACAATGAGCAGTTCTTC CATSPPGPRSYNEQFF